The 8 T cell receptor beta chains below were found in one sample sequenced in a study of early T cells in non-severe SARS-CoV-2 infection. TCRdb independently ran MiXCR on the 5' RACE reads; one entry per CDR3 protein. This table holds about 68,000 distinct CDR3 sequences, approximately 10% found once. Sequencing used whole blood. All receptors come from an adult who was a healthcare worker with PCR-confirmed SARS-CoV-2 infection or an uninfected control (not recorded which).

Ten or more counts support this clonotype. V is TRBV7-9 and J is TRBJ2-5; D gene uncertain. The CDR3 extends over 14 amino acids. Trimming pared 0 bases from V and 5 bases from J, leaving 10 bases between. The V gene's germline CDR1 is SEHNR and CDR2 FQNEAQ (reference sequence). CDR3 loop: CASSLAGFGETQYF. Written as DNA, the CDR3 is TGTGCCAGCAGCTTAGCAGGGTTTGGTGAGACCCAGTACTTC.

In its sample, this clonotype was seen a few times. The chain joins TRBV20-1 to TRBJ2-7; 9 nucleotides agree with TRBD1. V shed 6 bases, J shed 6 bases, and the junction held 12 bases outside the gene matches. CDR3 length equals 14 residues. CDR1 is DFQATT and CDR2 is SNEGSKA in the germline V gene (reference sequence). In nucleotides, the CDR3 is TGCAGTGCAATCCGGGACAGGGCGAAGGGCGAGCAGTACTTC. Amino acid sequence: CSAIRDRAKGEQYF.

Comments on this clonotype: Since a much larger clone is just one base distant, this may be a read error. The CDR3 bases are TGTGTCACAGGCACCCAGACTGAAGCTTTCTTT. Translation gives CVTGTQTEAFF. The chain carries TRBV10-3 and TRBJ1-1; a weak D match, TRBD1 (5 bases). CDR1 is ENHRY, CDR2 SYGVKD, per germline. The CDR3 length is 11 residues.

This clonotype was counted between two and nine times. This sequence joins TRBV3-1 and TRBJ2-7, with D perhaps TRBD2 (6 bases). This CDR3 is built from 13 residues. Deletions cut 3 bases from V and 1 base from J, with 7 bases between. The germline V gene has CDR1 LGHDT and CDR2 YNNKEL (reference sequence). As DNA, the CDR3 is TGTGCCAGCAGCCACCGGGGGTCCTACGAGCAGTACTTC. Translation gives CASSHRGSYEQYF.

The rearrangement uses TRBV5-1 and TRBJ1-1; D gene uncertain. Trimming took 4 bases from V and 1 from J, leaving 8 bases between them. The CDR3 consists of 13 residues. Per germline, CDR1 SGHRS and CDR2 YFSETQ. The CDR3 spells CASSRNENTEAFF. In DNA form, the CDR3 reads TGCGCCAGCAGCCGCAATGAGAACACTGAAGCTTTCTTT.

This clonotype was seen a handful of times. This rearrangement joins TRBV20-1 to TRBJ2-1, with 7 bases fitting TRBD2. The CDR3 spans 16 residues. The germline V gene encodes CDR1 DFQATT and CDR2 SNEGSKA (reference sequence). Germline trimming cut 6 bases from V and 8 bases from J; bases unmatched to any gene: 19. CDR3 region: CSAASPSGSGGDEQFF. The CDR3 nucleotides read TGCAGTGCCGCTTCTCCCAGCGGCTCTGGGGGGGATGAGCAGTTCTTC.

This chain joins TRBV19 and TRBJ2-3; 9 bases align to TRBD2. The germline V gene encodes CDR1 LNHDA and CDR2 SQIVND (reference sequence). CDR3 length equals 17 residues. Trimming at V came to 5 bases and at J to 0 bases, leaving 9 bases not matched to a gene. DNA for the CDR3: TGTGCCAGTAGTGACCCTAAAGCGGGAGGTAGCACAGATACGCAGTATTTT. Amino acids: CASSDPKAGGSTDTQYF.

This sequence joins TRBV10-3 and TRBJ2-7; 8 bases match TRBD1. Germline V gene data show CDR1 as ENHRY and CDR2 as SYGVKD. The junction had 4 bases not matched to a gene; V was cut back by 3 bases and J by 6 bases. This CDR3 is built from 13 residues. The CDR3 reads CAISDPTGVEQYF. The CDR3 nucleotides are TGTGCCATCAGTGACCCGACAGGGGTCGAGCAGTACTTC.